Presented here are 24 T cell receptor beta chains from one specimen sequenced in a study of radiotherapy plus CTLA-4 blockade in lung cancer. Measured with immunoSEQ multiplex PCR; TCRdb has only the in-frame clones, and not every one. The data contain some 80,000 clones, under 80% of them singletons. This material consisted of peripheral blood, taken from a patient treated with radiotherapy plus ipilimumab. The receptors were gathered from a human donor with non-small cell lung cancer whose response to radiotherapy plus ipilimumab could not be evaluated. Some clones in this sample may be carry-over from other donors' samples.

This clone has a handful of counts. The chain is built from TRBV7-3 and TRBJ1-3; 10 positions match TRBD1. The CDR3 length is 17 residues. V dropped 0 bases and J dropped 2; count of bases not matched to a gene: 4. Germline-derived CDR1 and CDR2 are SGHTA and FQGTGA. CDR3 amino acids: CASSLTTGQGAGNTIYF. CDR3 nucleotide sequence: TGTGCCAGCAGCTTAACGACAGGACAGGGGGCTGGAAACACCATATATTTT.

The chain couples TRBV2 to TRBJ1-4, with 7 bases matching TRBD1. The V segment lost 5 bases and the J segment 4 bases; nucleotides outside the gene matches: 7. This CDR3 region has 15 residues. CDR1 is SNHLY and CDR2 is FYNNEI in the germline V gene. CDR3 nucleotide sequence: TGTGCCAGCAGTCTTGAACAGGGGAATAATGAAAAACTGTTTTTT. Residues: CASSLEQGNNEKLFF.

The chain employs TRBV30 and TRBJ1-1; 7 bases are shared with TRBD1. Germline V CDR1 and CDR2: GTSNPN, SVGIG (reference sequence). The CDR3 is made up of 16 amino acids. Trimming removed 3 bases from V and 1 base from J; junction bases left unmatched: 11. DNA of the CDR3: TGTGCCTGGAGCAATAGCCCACAGGGGAGGAACACTGAAGCTTTCTTT. It codes for CAWSNSPQGRNTEAFF. The variable domain in full, completed from reference TRBV30 and TRBJ1-1, reads SQTIHQWPATLVQPVGSPLSLECTVEGTSNPNLYWYRQAAGRGLQLLFYSVGIGQISSEVPQNLSASRPQDRQFILSSKKLLLSDSGFYLCAWSNSPQGRNTEAFFGQGTRLTVV.

J is TRBJ1-5 and V is TRBV7-9; D is possibly TRBD1 (6 bases). CDR1 is SEHNR, CDR2 FQNEAQ, per germline (reference sequence). V was clipped by 1 base and J by 2 bases, with 6 bases between them. This CDR3 has 14 amino acids. CDR3 DNA: TGTGCCAGCAGCTTAGACAGGGGCAATCAGCCCCAGCATTTT. Protein sequence: CASSLDRGNQPQHF.

The CDR3 DNA reads as TGTGCCAGCAGCTTGGGATCGACAGCCACCTTC. This encodes CASSLGSTATF. V usage is TRBV5-6 and J usage is TRBJ1-2, with D perhaps TRBD1 (5 bases). The CDR3 sequence is 11 residues long. Per the germline V gene, CDR1 is SGHDT and CDR2 is YYEEEE. V gave up 0 bases and J gave up 13 bases, with 10 bases separating them.

This rearrangement joins TRBV28 to TRBJ1-5; D is unresolved. Trimming cost V 7 bases and J 3 bases, with 10 bases left between them. Germline V gives CDR1 MDHEN, CDR2 SYDVKM. The CDR3 has 13 residues. The DNA for the CDR3 is TGTGCCAGCAAAGAACATAACAATCAGCCCCAGCATTTT. This gives the protein CASKEHNNQPQHF.

The chain links TRBV10-3 to TRBJ2-1; 7 nucleotides match TRBD2. The length of the CDR3 is 13 residues. Germline CDR1 and CDR2: ENHRY and SYGVKD. V dropped 4 bases and J dropped 5; count of bases not matched to a gene: 2. In DNA form, the CDR3 reads TGTGCCATCAGTGGGGAGGGAGACAATGAGCAGTTCTTC. It codes for CAISGEGDNEQFF.

The J gene is TRBJ1-6, the V gene TRBV5-6; the match to TRBD1 covers 10 bases. V lost 3 bases to trimming and J lost 5 bases; unmatched junction nucleotides: 5. The CDR3 spans 16 residues. The germline gives CDR1 SGHDT, CDR2 YYEEEE. The CDR3 loop reads CASSWGQGINNSPLHF. CDR3 nucleotide sequence: TGTGCCAGCAGCTGGGGACAGGGGATAAATAATTCACCCCTCCACTTT.

This chain uses TRBV5-8 with TRBJ2-6, with D perhaps TRBD1 (6 bases). The germline V gene has CDR1 SGHTS and CDR2 YDEGEE. CDR3 length equals 16 residues. V lost 3 bases and J lost 4, with 14 bases in between. This chain's CDR3 is CASSSYRVSGANVLTF. The CDR3, as DNA: TGTGCCAGCAGCTCTTACAGGGTATCGGGGGCCAACGTCCTGACTTTC.

This rearrangement joins TRBV5-1 to TRBJ2-1, with 12 bases aligning to TRBD2. With 3 bases clipped from V and 7 bases from J, the junction kept 5 bases outside the gene matches. Germline values: CDR1 SGHRS, CDR2 YFSETQ. This CDR3 region has 15 residues. The DNA of the CDR3 is TGCGCCAGCAGCTCCACTAGCGGGGGGTTTAATGAGCAGTTCTTC. It yields the protein CASSSTSGGFNEQFF.

The chain is built from TRBV28 and TRBJ1-1; 9 bases are a match to TRBD1. The germline V gene has CDR1 MDHEN and CDR2 SYDVKM. After removal of 5 bases from V and 7 bases from J, the junction contained 8 bases not matched to a gene. CDR3 length equals 14 residues. For the CDR3, the DNA is TGTGCCAGCAGTCCTTGGGACAGGGTTAGTGAAGCTTTCTTT. As protein: CASSPWDRVSEAFF.

The V gene is TRBV5-1, the J gene TRBJ2-1; no clear D gene. Looked up from germline, CDR1 is SGHRS and CDR2 is YFSETQ. V lost 4 bases and J 8 bases, leaving 16 bases between the germline ends. The CDR3 length is 14 residues. CDR3 nucleotide sequence: TGCGCCAGCAGCACCGATCCCGGCGGCTATGAGCAGTTCTTC. Protein: CASSTDPGGYEQFF.

CDR3 sequence reads: CASSPDRFGNTGELFF. CDR3 nucleotides: TGTGCCAGCTCACCCGACAGATTTGGTAACACCGGGGAGCTGTTTTTT. The V and J genes are TRBV18 and TRBJ2-2, with TRBD1 as a possible D gene (5 bases). CDR3 length equals 16 residues. CDR1 is KGHSH and CDR2 is LQKENI in the germline V gene. The V and J ends lost 3 bases and 2 bases respectively, with 13 bases between them.

In the case of this clone: A much bigger clone sits one base away, suggesting this may be a read error. The rearrangement uses TRBV6-4 and TRBJ1-6; tentatively, D is TRBD1 (5 bases). The CDR3 sequence is 14 residues long. Germline V gene sequence: CDR1 MRHNA, CDR2 SNTAGT. CDR3 loop: CASSVGGLFSPPHF. DNA for the CDR3: TGTGCCAGCAGTGTTGGGGGACTATTCTCACCCCCCCACTTT.

This clone occurred once. J is TRBJ2-2 and V is TRBV5-4; TRBD2 matches at 8 bases. The CDR3 sequence is 17 residues long. V trimming: 4 bases; J trimming: 4 bases; junction bases outside the gene matches: 12. The germline V gene has CDR1 SGHNT and CDR2 YYREEE (reference sequence). CDR3 loop: CASSPRGGETATGELFF. CDR3 DNA: TGTGCCAGCAGCCCCCGGGGGGGGGAAACGGCCACCGGGGAGCTGTTTTTT.

This clone was observed a handful of times. The DNA of the CDR3 is TGCGCCAGCAGCAAAGATAAAGACAGGTCCCCCGAGCAGTACTTC. It is translated as CASSKDKDRSPEQYF. The chain uses TRBV5-1 and TRBJ2-7, with TRBD1 as a possible D gene (6 bases). With 4 bases removed from V and 6 bases from J, the gap between germline ends came to 20 bases. Germline CDR1 reads SGHRS; CDR2 reads YFSETQ. The length of the CDR3 is 15 residues.

The V and J genes are TRBV28 and TRBJ2-1, with 13 bases matching TRBD2. CDR3 length: 14 amino acids. Unmatched junction bases numbered 2, after V lost 3 bases and J lost 9 bases. Germline values: CDR1 MDHEN, CDR2 SYDVKM. In DNA, the CDR3 is TGTGCCAGCAGTTTGGGACTAGCGGGGACTGAGCAGTTCTTC. It specifies CASSLGLAGTEQFF.

This clone turned up a few times. The chain carries TRBV10-1 and TRBJ2-7; TRBD1 matches 9 bases. There are 16 residues in the CDR3. Germline-derived CDR1 and CDR2 are WNHNN and SYGVQD (reference sequence). The junction had 7 bases not matched to a gene; V was cut back by 0 bases and J by 4 bases. The DNA of the CDR3 is TGCGCCAGCAGTGAGTCCGGGACAGGGCTTCTGTACGAGCAGTACTTC. Translation gives CASSESGTGLLYEQYF.

This sequence joins TRBV7-2 and TRBJ1-2, with a weak D call TRBD1 (6 bases). The CDR3 extends over 15 amino acids. Germline V gives CDR1 SGHTA, CDR2 FQGNSA. V dropped 1 base and J dropped 4 bases, with 13 bases sitting between them. CDR3 sequence: CASSLEGGTPYGYTF. CDR3 sequence (DNA): TGTGCCAGCAGCTTAGAGGGGGGGACTCCCTATGGCTACACCTTC.

V usage is TRBV19 and J usage is TRBJ1-2; perhaps TRBD1 as D (6 bases). Trimming stripped 6 bases from V and 3 bases from J, with 17 bases between. This CDR3 has 15 residues. The germline V gene encodes CDR1 LNHDA and CDR2 SQIVND (reference sequence). As DNA, the CDR3 is TGTGCCAGTAGACAGGGTGAGGAACCTTACTATGGCTACACCTTC. Encoded protein: CASRQGEEPYYGYTF.

This rearrangement joins TRBV10-3 to TRBJ2-7, with unresolved D. CDR3 length equals 15 residues. With 0 bases removed from V and 2 bases from J, the gap between germline ends came to 11 bases. Germline V lookup: CDR1 ENHRY, CDR2 SYGVKD. The CDR3 sequence: CAISESLIPTYEQYF. The DNA for the CDR3 is TGTGCCATCAGTGAGTCCCTGATTCCTACCTACGAGCAGTACTTC.

J is TRBJ1-2 and V is TRBV11-2; 9 bases match TRBD1. Germline values: CDR1 SGHAT, CDR2 FQNNGV. The J segment lost 8 bases and the V segment lost 5 bases, leaving 9 bases of the junction unmatched. The CDR3 covers 14 residues. CDR3 nucleotides: TGTGCCAGCAGCATACAGGACAGGGGCGCGGGCTACACCTTC. Translated: CASSIQDRGAGYTF.

The V and J genes are TRBV28 and TRBJ1-2; TRBD1 might be the D (6 bases). V lost 3 bases to trimming and J lost 4 bases, with 12 bases between them. The germline V gene has CDR1 MDHEN and CDR2 SYDVKM. The CDR3 totals 14 residues. The CDR3 DNA reads TGTGCCAGCAGTTTTCAGGGGACCGTCTATGGCTACACCTTC. It translates to CASSFQGTVYGYTF.

The J gene is TRBJ2-3, the V gene TRBV4-2; 8 bases align to TRBD2. CDR3 length: 16 residues. J lost 3 bases, V lost 0 bases, and 5 bases had no gene match. Germline values: CDR1 LGHNA, CDR2 YNFKEQ. CDR3 protein: CASSQDYRGGTDTQYF. In DNA, the CDR3 is TGTGCCAGCAGCCAAGATTACCGGGGGGGAACAGATACGCAGTATTTT.